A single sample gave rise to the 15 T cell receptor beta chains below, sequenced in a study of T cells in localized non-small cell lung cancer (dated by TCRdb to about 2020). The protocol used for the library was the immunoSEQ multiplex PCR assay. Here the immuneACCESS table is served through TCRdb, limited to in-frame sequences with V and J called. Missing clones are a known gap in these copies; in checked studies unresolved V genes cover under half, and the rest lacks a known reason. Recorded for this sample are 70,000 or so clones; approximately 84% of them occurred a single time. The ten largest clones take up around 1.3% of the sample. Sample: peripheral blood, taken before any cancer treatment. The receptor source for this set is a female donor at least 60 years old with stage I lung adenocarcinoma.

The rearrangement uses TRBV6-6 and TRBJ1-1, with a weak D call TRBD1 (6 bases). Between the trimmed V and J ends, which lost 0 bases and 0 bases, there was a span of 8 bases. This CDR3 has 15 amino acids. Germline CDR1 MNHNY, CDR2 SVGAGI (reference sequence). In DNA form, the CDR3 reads TGTGCCAGCAGTTACTCCGGGGGCATGAACACTGAAGCTTTCTTT. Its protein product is CASSYSGGMNTEAFF.

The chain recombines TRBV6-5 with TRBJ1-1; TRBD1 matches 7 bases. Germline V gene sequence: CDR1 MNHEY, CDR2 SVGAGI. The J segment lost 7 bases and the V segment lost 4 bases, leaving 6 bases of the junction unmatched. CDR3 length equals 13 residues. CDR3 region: CASSFLYRGEAFF. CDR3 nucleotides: TGTGCCAGCAGTTTCCTGTACAGGGGTGAAGCTTTCTTT.

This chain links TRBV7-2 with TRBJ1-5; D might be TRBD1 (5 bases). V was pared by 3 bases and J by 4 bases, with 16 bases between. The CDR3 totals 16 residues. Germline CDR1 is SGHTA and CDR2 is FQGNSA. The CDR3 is CASSLGGAGSNQPQHF. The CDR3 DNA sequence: TGTGCCAGCAGCTTGGGCGGGGCGGGGTCAAATCAGCCCCAGCATTTT.

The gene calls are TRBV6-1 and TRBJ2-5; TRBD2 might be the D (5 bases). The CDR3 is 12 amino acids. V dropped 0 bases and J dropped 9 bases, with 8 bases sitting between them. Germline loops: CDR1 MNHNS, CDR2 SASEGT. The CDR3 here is CASSEANGAQYF. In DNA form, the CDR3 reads TGTGCCAGCAGTGAAGCTAACGGGGCCCAGTACTTC.

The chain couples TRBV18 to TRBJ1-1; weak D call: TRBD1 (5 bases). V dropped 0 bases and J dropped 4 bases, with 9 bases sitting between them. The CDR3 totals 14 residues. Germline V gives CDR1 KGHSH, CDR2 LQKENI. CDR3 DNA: TGTGCCAGCTCACCACCGTCCCAGGGCACTGAAGCTTTCTTT. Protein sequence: CASSPPSQGTEAFF.

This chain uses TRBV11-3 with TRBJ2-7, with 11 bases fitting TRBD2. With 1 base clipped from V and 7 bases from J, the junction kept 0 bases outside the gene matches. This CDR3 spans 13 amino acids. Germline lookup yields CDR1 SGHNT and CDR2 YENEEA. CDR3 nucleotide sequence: TGTGCCAGCAGCTTAGGACTAGCGGGGGAGCAGTACTTC. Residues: CASSLGLAGEQYF.

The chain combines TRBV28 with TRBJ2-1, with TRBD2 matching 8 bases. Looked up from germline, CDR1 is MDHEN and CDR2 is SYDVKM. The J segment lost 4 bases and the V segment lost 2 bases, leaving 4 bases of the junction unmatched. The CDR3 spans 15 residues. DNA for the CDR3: TGTGCCAGCAGTTTAGTCGGGAGGGTGTACAATGAGCAGTTCTTC. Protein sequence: CASSLVGRVYNEQFF.

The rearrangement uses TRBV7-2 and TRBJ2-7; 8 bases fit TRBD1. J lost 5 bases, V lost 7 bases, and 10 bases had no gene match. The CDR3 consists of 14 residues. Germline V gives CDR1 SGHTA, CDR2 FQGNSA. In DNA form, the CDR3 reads TGTGCCAGCAAGCCCGGGACAGGCGACCACGAGCAGTACTTC. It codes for CASKPGTGDHEQYF.

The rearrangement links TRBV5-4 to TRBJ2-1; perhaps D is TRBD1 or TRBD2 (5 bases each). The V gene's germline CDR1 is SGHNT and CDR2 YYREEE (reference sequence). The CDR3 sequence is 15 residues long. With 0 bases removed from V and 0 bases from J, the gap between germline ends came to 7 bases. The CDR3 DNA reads TGTGCCAGCAGCTTGGAGGGACCCTCCTACAATGAGCAGTTCTTC. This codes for CASSLEGPSYNEQFF.

The DNA for the CDR3 is TGCAGCGTCCCAGAGGGGGCAACTAATGAAAAACTGTTTTTT. Amino acid sequence: CSVPEGATNEKLFF. V and J are TRBV29-1 and TRBJ1-4; a weak D match, TRBD1 (6 bases). V lost 6 bases, J lost 0 bases, and 11 bases lay in between. This CDR3 region has 14 residues. CDR1 is SQVTM, CDR2 ANQGSEA, per germline.

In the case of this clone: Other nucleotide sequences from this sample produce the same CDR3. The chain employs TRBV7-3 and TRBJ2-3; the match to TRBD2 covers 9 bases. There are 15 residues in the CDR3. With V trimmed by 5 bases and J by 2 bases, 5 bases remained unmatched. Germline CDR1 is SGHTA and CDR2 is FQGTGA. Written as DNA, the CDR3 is TGTGCCAGCAGCCTGCGGGGGGGAGTCACAGATACGCAGTATTTT. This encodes CASSLRGGVTDTQYF.

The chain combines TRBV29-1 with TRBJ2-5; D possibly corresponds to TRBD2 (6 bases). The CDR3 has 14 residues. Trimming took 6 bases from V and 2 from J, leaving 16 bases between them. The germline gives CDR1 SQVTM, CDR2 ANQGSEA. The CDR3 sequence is CSVGVKGGQETQYF. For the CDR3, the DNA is TGCAGCGTGGGGGTAAAGGGAGGTCAAGAGACCCAGTACTTC.

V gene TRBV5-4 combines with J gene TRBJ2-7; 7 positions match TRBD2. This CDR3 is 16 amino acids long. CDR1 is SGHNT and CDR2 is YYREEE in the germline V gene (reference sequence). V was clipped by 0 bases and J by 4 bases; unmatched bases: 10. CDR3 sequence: CASSLAGSGGGYEQYF. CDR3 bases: TGTGCCAGCAGCTTGGCCGGTTCGGGGGGTGGATACGAGCAGTACTTC.

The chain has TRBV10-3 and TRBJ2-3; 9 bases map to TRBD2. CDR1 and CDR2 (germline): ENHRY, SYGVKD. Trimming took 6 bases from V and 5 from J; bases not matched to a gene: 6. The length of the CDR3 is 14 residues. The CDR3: CAISWTSAGDTQYF. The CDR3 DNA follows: TGTGCCATCAGCTGGACTAGCGCTGGAGATACGCAGTATTTT.

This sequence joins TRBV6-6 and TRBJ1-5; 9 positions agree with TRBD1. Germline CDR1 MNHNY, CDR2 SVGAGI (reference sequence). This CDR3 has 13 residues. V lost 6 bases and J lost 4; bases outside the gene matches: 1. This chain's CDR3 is CASRGTGNQPQHF. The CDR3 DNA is TGTGCCAGCAGGGGGACAGGGAATCAGCCCCAGCATTTT.